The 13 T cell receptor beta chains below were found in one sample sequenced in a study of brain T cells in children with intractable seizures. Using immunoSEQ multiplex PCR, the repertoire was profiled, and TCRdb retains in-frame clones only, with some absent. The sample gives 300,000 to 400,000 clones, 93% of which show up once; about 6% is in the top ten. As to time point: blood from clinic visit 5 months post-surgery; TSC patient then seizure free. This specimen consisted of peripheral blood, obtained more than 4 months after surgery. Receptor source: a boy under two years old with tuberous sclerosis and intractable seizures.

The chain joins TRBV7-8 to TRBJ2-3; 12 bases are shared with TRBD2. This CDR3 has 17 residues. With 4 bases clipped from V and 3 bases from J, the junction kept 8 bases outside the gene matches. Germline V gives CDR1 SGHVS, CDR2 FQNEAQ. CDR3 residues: CASSSVNGLAGTDTQYF. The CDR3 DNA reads TGTGCCAGCAGCTCCGTAAACGGACTAGCGGGAACAGATACGCAGTATTTT.

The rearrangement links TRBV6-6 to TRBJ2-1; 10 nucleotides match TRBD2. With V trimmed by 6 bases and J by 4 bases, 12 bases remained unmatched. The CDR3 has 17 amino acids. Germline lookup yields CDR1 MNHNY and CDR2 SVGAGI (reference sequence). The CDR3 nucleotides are TGTGCCAGCAGACGAAGGGCTAGCGGGGGCATTTACAATGAGCAGTTCTTC. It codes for CASRRRASGGIYNEQFF.

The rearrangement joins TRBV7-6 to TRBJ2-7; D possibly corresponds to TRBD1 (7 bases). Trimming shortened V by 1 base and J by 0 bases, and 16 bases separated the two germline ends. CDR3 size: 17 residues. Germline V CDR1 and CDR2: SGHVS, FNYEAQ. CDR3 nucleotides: TGTGCCAGCAGCTTAGAGGGGGGCCGGGACAGCTCCTACGAGCAGTACTTC. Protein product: CASSLEGGRDSSYEQYF.

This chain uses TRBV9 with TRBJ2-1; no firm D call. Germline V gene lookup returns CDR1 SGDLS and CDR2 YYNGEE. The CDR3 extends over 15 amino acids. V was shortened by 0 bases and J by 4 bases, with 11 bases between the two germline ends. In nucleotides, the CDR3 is TGTGCCAGCAGCGTAGATTGGACGGAATACAATGAGCAGTTCTTC. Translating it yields CASSVDWTEYNEQFF.

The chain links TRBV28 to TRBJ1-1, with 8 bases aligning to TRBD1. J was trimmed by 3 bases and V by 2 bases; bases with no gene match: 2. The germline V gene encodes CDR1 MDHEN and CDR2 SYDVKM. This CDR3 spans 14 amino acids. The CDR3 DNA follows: TGTGCCAGCAGTTTAATGGACAGGGACACTGAAGCTTTCTTT. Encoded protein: CASSLMDRDTEAFF.

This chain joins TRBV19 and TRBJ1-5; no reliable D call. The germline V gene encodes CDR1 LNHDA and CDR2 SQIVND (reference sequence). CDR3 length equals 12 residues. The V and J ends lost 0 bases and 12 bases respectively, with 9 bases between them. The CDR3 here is CASSIDGQVQHF. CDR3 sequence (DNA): TGTGCCAGTAGTATAGATGGGCAGGTCCAGCATTTT.

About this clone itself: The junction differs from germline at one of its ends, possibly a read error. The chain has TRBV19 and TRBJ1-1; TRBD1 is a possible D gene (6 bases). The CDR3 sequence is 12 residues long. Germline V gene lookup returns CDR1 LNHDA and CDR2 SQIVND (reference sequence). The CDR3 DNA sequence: TGTGGCAGTAAGGGGGTCGGGGCTGAAGCTTTCTTT. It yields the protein CGSKGVGAEAFF. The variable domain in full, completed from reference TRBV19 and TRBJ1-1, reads DGGITQSPKYLFRKEGQNVTLSCEQNLNHDAMYWYRQDPGQGLRLIYYSQIVNDFQKGDIAEGYSVSREKKESFPLTVTSAQKNPTAFYLCGSKGVGAEAFFGQGTRLTVV.

CDR3: CASSTSGGALTDTQYF. In nucleotides, the CDR3 is TGTGCCAGCAGCACCTCGGGGGGCGCCTTAACAGATACGCAGTATTTT. The genes are TRBV7-9 and TRBJ2-3, with D possibly being TRBD2 (7 bases). With 5 bases removed from V and 3 bases from J, the gap between germline ends came to 18 bases. The CDR3 covers 16 residues. The germline V gene has CDR1 SEHNR and CDR2 FQNEAQ (reference sequence).

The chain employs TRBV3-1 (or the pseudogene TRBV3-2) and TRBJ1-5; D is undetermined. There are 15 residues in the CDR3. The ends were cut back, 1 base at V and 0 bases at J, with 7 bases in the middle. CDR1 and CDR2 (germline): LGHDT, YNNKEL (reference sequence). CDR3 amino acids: CASSQGQNSNQPQHF. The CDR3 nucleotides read TGTGCCAGCAGCCAAGGGCAAAATAGCAATCAGCCCCAGCATTTT.

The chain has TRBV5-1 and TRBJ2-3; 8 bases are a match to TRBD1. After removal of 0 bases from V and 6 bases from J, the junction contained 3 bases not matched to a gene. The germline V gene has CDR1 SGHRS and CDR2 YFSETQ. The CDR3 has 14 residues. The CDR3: CASSLVQGGDTQYF. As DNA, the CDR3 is TGCGCCAGCAGCTTGGTACAGGGGGGCGATACGCAGTATTTT.

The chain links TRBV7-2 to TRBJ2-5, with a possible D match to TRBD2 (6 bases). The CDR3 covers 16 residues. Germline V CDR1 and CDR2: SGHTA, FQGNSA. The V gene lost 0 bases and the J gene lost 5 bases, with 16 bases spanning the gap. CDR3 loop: CASSLALWDSRETQYF. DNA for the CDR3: TGTGCCAGCAGCTTAGCGCTGTGGGACTCCCGGGAGACCCAGTACTTC.

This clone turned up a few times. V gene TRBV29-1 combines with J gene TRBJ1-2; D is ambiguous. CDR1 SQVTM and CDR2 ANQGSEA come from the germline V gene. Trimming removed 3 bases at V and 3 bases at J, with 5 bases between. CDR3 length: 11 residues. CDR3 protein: CSVETDYGYTF. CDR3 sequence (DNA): TGCAGCGTTGAGACCGACTATGGCTACACCTTC.

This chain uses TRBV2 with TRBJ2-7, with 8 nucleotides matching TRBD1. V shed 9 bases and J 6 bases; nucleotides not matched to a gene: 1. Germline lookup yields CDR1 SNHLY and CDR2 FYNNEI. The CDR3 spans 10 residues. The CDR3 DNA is TGTGCCAGTACAGGGGGCGAGCAGTACTTC. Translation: CASTGGEQYF.